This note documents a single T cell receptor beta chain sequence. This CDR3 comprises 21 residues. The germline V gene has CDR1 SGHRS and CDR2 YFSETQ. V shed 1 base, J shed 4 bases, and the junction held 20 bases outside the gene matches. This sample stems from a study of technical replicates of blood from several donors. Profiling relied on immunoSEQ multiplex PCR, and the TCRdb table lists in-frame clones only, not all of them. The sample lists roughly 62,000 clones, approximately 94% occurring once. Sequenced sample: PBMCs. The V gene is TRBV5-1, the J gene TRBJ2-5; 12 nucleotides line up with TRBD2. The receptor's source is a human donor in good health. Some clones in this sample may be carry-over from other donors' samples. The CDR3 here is CASSLLLAGGPRYIRGETQYF. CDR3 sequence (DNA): TGCGCCAGCAGCTTGCTTCTAGCGGGAGGGCCGAGGTATATTCGGGGAGAGACCCAGTACTTC.